A single T cell receptor (beta chain) is shown here with its context. What it binds is unknown. The sample is drawn from a study of beta chain features in type 1 diabetes. Findings and caveats of the study: TCRB CDR3 length was moderately but significantly reduced in all four CD4+ subsets of Type 1 diabetes patients. There was no resolution here of whether HLA type influences TCRB rearrangement. cDNA-based sequencing might over-represent cells highly expressing TCR. The study found that naive, central memory and Treg TCRB repertoires appeared more similar in patients than in healthy donors.

Of the isolated RNA, all was reverse transcribed, and so the sequenced material was expressed TCRB transcripts. Here immunoSEQ multiplex PCR was the method, and the copy in TCRdb shows in-frame clones only, minus some. The sample has 640,000 or so clones; more than 12% are singletons. The sample consisted of naive CD4+ T cells from blood. The receptor comes from a man aged 18 to 30 with type 1 diabetes.

The CDR3 sequence: CASSLKTSTDTQYF. CDR3 nucleotides: TGTGCCAGCAGCCTAAAAACTAGCACAGATACGCAGTATTTT. This chain links TRBV13 with TRBJ2-3; D not certain. Per germline, CDR1 PRHDT and CDR2 FYEKMQ (reference sequence). Trimming shortened V by 5 bases and J by 0 bases, and 9 bases separated the two germline ends. The CDR3 consists of 14 residues.